Listed below are T cell receptor beta chains from one sample, sequenced in a study of T cell responses to AZD1222 COVID-19 vaccine. TCRdb's copy holds only in-frame clones and misses some; the assay was immunoSEQ multiplex PCR. In the table there are more than 150,000 clones, approximately 90% of which are singletons. The input for sequencing was peripheral blood, taken 28 days after the second AZD1222 dose. These receptors were taken from an adult who received the AZD1222 COVID-19 vaccine. The CDR3 runs from the conserved cysteine through the conserved F or W. Fields, in order: J gene, clone size, D gene, V gene, CDR3 DNA, CDR3 protein. The D gene is left open where the match is weak. Clone size appears in some rows only: once, few, many, or a class for an expanded clone.

j_call: TRBJ1-1; clone_size: NA; d_call: TRBD1; v_call: TRBV18; cdr3_nt: TGTGCCAGCTCACTAGCCCCGACAGGGGGCGCAGACACTGAAGCTTTCTTT; cdr3_aa: CASSLAPTGGADTEAFF
j_call: TRBJ1-5; clone_size: NA; d_call: NA; v_call: TRBV6-5; cdr3_nt: TGTGCCAGCAGTCCCCCGAGGTATAGCAATCAGCCCCAGCATTTT; cdr3_aa: CASSPPRYSNQPQHF
j_call: TRBJ2-3; clone_size: NA; d_call: NA; v_call: TRBV9; cdr3_nt: TGTGCCAGCAGCCCCGCGGGTAGTAGGGCCCCCGGCGATACGCAGTATTTT; cdr3_aa: CASSPAGSRAPGDTQYF
j_call: TRBJ2-5; clone_size: NA; d_call: TRBD2; v_call: TRBV3-1/TRBV3-2; cdr3_nt: TGTGCCAGCAGCCAAGAAAGAGGCGGGAGGGCAGGAGAGACCCAGTACTTC; cdr3_aa: CASSQERGGRAGETQYF
j_call: TRBJ2-2; clone_size: once; d_call: NA; v_call: TRBV5-6; cdr3_nt: TGTGCCAGCACCACCGGGGAGCTGTTTTTT; cdr3_aa: CASTTGELFF
j_call: TRBJ1-2; clone_size: NA; d_call: TRBD1; v_call: TRBV7-9; cdr3_nt: TGTGCCAGCAGCTTAAGGGACAGCCGCTACACCTTC; cdr3_aa: CASSLRDSRYTF
j_call: TRBJ1-2; clone_size: NA; d_call: NA; v_call: TRBV27; cdr3_nt: TGTGCCAGCTCCGGGGGCTCGAACTATGGCTACACCTTC; cdr3_aa: CASSGGSNYGYTF
j_call: TRBJ2-1; clone_size: few; d_call: TRBD2; v_call: TRBV5-1; cdr3_nt: TGCGCCAGCAGCCCCGGGGTAGCGGGGCAGGATGAGCAGTTCTTC; cdr3_aa: CASSPGVAGQDEQFF
j_call: TRBJ1-5; clone_size: NA; d_call: NA; v_call: TRBV21-1; cdr3_nt: TGTGCCAGCACCCATCTGGGGGGCAATCAGCCCCAGCATTTT; cdr3_aa: CASTHLGGNQPQHF
j_call: TRBJ1-2; clone_size: NA; d_call: NA; v_call: TRBV6-6; cdr3_nt: TGTGCCAGCAGCGACCGGGGGCGAACTAACTATGGCTACACCTTC; cdr3_aa: CASSDRGRTNYGYTF
j_call: TRBJ1-4; clone_size: NA; d_call: NA; v_call: TRBV30; cdr3_nt: TGTGCCTGGAGTGTAGGGTACATACGGCGCGAAAAACTGTTTTTT; cdr3_aa: CAWSVGYIRREKLFF
j_call: TRBJ2-3; clone_size: once; d_call: NA; v_call: TRBV6-2/TRBV6-3; cdr3_nt: TGTGCCAGCAGTTGGCGCTACTCAGATACGCAGTATTTT; cdr3_aa: CASSWRYSDTQYF
j_call: TRBJ2-3; clone_size: NA; d_call: NA; v_call: TRBV7-3; cdr3_nt: TGTGCCAGCAGCCCTACCGGGACCCCAGACACAGATACGCAGTATTTT; cdr3_aa: CASSPTGTPDTDTQYF
j_call: TRBJ2-2; clone_size: few; d_call: NA; v_call: TRBV19; cdr3_nt: TGTGCCAGTAGCAGAGTCCCCTCGAACACCGGGGAGCTGTTTTTT; cdr3_aa: CASSRVPSNTGELFF
j_call: TRBJ1-2; clone_size: NA; d_call: TRBD1; v_call: TRBV6-1; cdr3_nt: TGTGCCAGCAGTGTAGCACTACAGGGGACTTATGGCTACACCTTC; cdr3_aa: CASSVALQGTYGYTF
j_call: TRBJ2-7; clone_size: few; d_call: NA; v_call: TRBV7-2; cdr3_nt: TGTGCCAGCAGCTTATTTGGGGGATCCTACGAGCAGTACTTC; cdr3_aa: CASSLFGGSYEQYF
j_call: TRBJ1-1; clone_size: once; d_call: NA; v_call: TRBV7-2; cdr3_nt: TGTGCCAGCAGCTTTCTTGGGGGTACTGAAGCTTTCTTT; cdr3_aa: CASSFLGGTEAFF
j_call: TRBJ2-4; clone_size: NA; d_call: TRBD1; v_call: TRBV3-1/TRBV3-2; cdr3_nt: TGTGCCAGCAGCCAAGATCCCACAGGGGGCCAAAACATTCAGTACTTC; cdr3_aa: CASSQDPTGGQNIQYF
j_call: TRBJ1-6; clone_size: NA; d_call: NA; v_call: TRBV5-6; cdr3_nt: TGTGCCAGCAGCCCACGGATCCGGGGGCGTTCACCCCTCCACTTT; cdr3_aa: CASSPRIRGRSPLHF
j_call: TRBJ1-1; clone_size: once; d_call: NA; v_call: TRBV18; cdr3_nt: TGTGCCAGCTCACCACCGGGAGGGGCAATGAACACTGAAGCTTTCTTT; cdr3_aa: CASSPPGGAMNTEAFF
j_call: TRBJ2-1; clone_size: NA; d_call: TRBD1; v_call: TRBV7-3; cdr3_nt: TGTGCCAGCAGCTCTGGGACAGGCCGACAGCAGTTCTTC; cdr3_aa: CASSSGTGRQQFF
j_call: TRBJ2-7; clone_size: once; d_call: TRBD2; v_call: TRBV28; cdr3_nt: TGTGCCAGCAGTCCCGGCGGGGGGACGAGCGGGAGGGCCGACGAGCAGTACTTC; cdr3_aa: CASSPGGGTSGRADEQYF
j_call: TRBJ2-6; clone_size: NA; d_call: NA; v_call: TRBV7-2; cdr3_nt: TGTGCCAGCAGCCAAGGGAGCTCTGGGGCCAACGTCCTGACTTTC; cdr3_aa: CASSQGSSGANVLTF
j_call: TRBJ1-3; clone_size: NA; d_call: NA; v_call: TRBV11-2; cdr3_nt: TGTGCCAGCAGCCGAATGGAGGGGACCTCTGGAAACACCATATATTTT; cdr3_aa: CASSRMEGTSGNTIYF
j_call: TRBJ1-1; clone_size: NA; d_call: NA; v_call: TRBV28; cdr3_nt: TGTGCCAGCAGTTTAGGGGGACCGAACACTGAAGCTTTCTTT; cdr3_aa: CASSLGGPNTEAFF
j_call: TRBJ2-3; clone_size: NA; d_call: TRBD1; v_call: TRBV9; cdr3_nt: TGTGCCAGCAGCCCCCGACAGGGTAGTTCAGATACGCAGTATTTT; cdr3_aa: CASSPRQGSSDTQYF
j_call: TRBJ2-1; clone_size: NA; d_call: TRBD2; v_call: TRBV7-2; cdr3_nt: TGTGCCAGCAGCTCTCGACTAGCGGGCCACTCCTACAATGAGCAGTTCTTC; cdr3_aa: CASSSRLAGHSYNEQFF
j_call: TRBJ1-2; clone_size: NA; d_call: TRBD1; v_call: TRBV3-1/TRBV3-2; cdr3_nt: TGTGCCAGCAGCCAGGACAGGGGCGGCTACACCTTC; cdr3_aa: CASSQDRGGYTF
j_call: TRBJ2-5; clone_size: NA; d_call: TRBD2; v_call: TRBV4-3; cdr3_nt: TGCGCCAGCAGCCAAGGGGCGACTAGCGGCCAAGAGACCCAGTACTTC; cdr3_aa: CASSQGATSGQETQYF
j_call: TRBJ2-2; clone_size: NA; d_call: NA; v_call: TRBV28; cdr3_nt: TGTGCCAGCAGTTTACCCGGGTCGTTCACCGGGGAGCTGTTTTTT; cdr3_aa: CASSLPGSFTGELFF
j_call: TRBJ2-7; clone_size: NA; d_call: NA; v_call: TRBV5-1; cdr3_nt: TGCGCCAGCAGCTTGCCCCAGGGCCCCGACGAGCAGTACTTC; cdr3_aa: CASSLPQGPDEQYF
j_call: TRBJ1-2; clone_size: NA; d_call: TRBD1; v_call: TRBV3-1/TRBV3-2; cdr3_nt: TGTGCCAGCAGCCATCTCCAGGGGGATGGCTACACCTTC; cdr3_aa: CASSHLQGDGYTF
j_call: TRBJ2-5; clone_size: NA; d_call: TRBD2; v_call: TRBV28; cdr3_nt: TGTGCCAGCAGTCCCGGCGGGAGAATCCAAGAGACCCAGTACTTC; cdr3_aa: CASSPGGRIQETQYF
j_call: TRBJ2-3; clone_size: NA; d_call: NA; v_call: TRBV7-2; cdr3_nt: TGTGCCAGCAGCTTAGAGGGCCCAGGTACGCAGTATTTT; cdr3_aa: CASSLEGPGTQYF
j_call: TRBJ2-1; clone_size: NA; d_call: NA; v_call: TRBV19; cdr3_nt: TGTGCCAGTAGTATTTGGCCAGCTCGATCTTACAATGAGCAGTTCTTC; cdr3_aa: CASSIWPARSYNEQFF
j_call: TRBJ1-2; clone_size: NA; d_call: TRBD1; v_call: TRBV19; cdr3_nt: TGTGCCAGCCGGGACAGGCCCTATGGCTACACCTTC; cdr3_aa: CASRDRPYGYTF
j_call: TRBJ2-6; clone_size: NA; d_call: NA; v_call: TRBV25-1; cdr3_nt: TGTGCCAGCAGTGAATATGACGGAGGCAGCTCTGGGGCCAACGTCCTGACTTTC; cdr3_aa: CASSEYDGGSSGANVLTF
j_call: TRBJ2-5; clone_size: NA; d_call: NA; v_call: TRBV18; cdr3_nt: TGTGCCAGCTCACCAGGCAGCCAAGAGACCCAGTACTTC; cdr3_aa: CASSPGSQETQYF
j_call: TRBJ1-2; clone_size: NA; d_call: TRBD1; v_call: TRBV2; cdr3_nt: TGTGCCAGCAGTGTCAGGGGGATATATGGCTACACCTTC; cdr3_aa: CASSVRGIYGYTF
j_call: TRBJ2-3; clone_size: NA; d_call: NA; v_call: TRBV4-3; cdr3_nt: TGCGCCAGCAGCCATAGACACCTAAGCAGAACAGATACGCAGTATTTT; cdr3_aa: CASSHRHLSRTDTQYF
j_call: TRBJ2-7; clone_size: NA; d_call: TRBD2; v_call: TRBV28; cdr3_nt: TGTGCCAGCAGTCGAGCGGGAATGAGGACCTACGAGCAGTACTTC; cdr3_aa: CASSRAGMRTYEQYF
j_call: TRBJ1-5; clone_size: NA; d_call: NA; v_call: TRBV19; cdr3_nt: TGTGCCAGTAGTAAAAGGGTGGGGAGGGCGCCCCAGCATTTT; cdr3_aa: CASSKRVGRAPQHF
j_call: TRBJ2-1; clone_size: NA; d_call: NA; v_call: TRBV6-5; cdr3_nt: TGTGCCAGCAGAGACATGTCGGCTGAGCAGTTCTTC; cdr3_aa: CASRDMSAEQFF
j_call: TRBJ2-5; clone_size: NA; d_call: NA; v_call: TRBV15; cdr3_nt: TGTGCCACCAGCAGAGATGGGCTCTGGGAGGCTCAAGAGACCCAGTACTTC; cdr3_aa: CATSRDGLWEAQETQYF
j_call: TRBJ2-3; clone_size: once; d_call: NA; v_call: TRBV27; cdr3_nt: TGTGCCAGCAGTAAAACCGGATGGGTAGATACGCAGTATTTT; cdr3_aa: CASSKTGWVDTQYF
j_call: TRBJ2-3; clone_size: NA; d_call: NA; v_call: TRBV2; cdr3_nt: TGTGCCAGCAGTGAAGGGCCGGTGGCAGATACGCAGTATTTT; cdr3_aa: CASSEGPVADTQYF
j_call: TRBJ1-1; clone_size: NA; d_call: TRBD1; v_call: TRBV5-5; cdr3_nt: TGTGCCAGCAGCCTAGCCGGGACAGTCACCCTCGAAGCTTTCTTT; cdr3_aa: CASSLAGTVTLEAFF
j_call: TRBJ1-2; clone_size: NA; d_call: NA; v_call: TRBV20-1; cdr3_nt: TGCAGTGCTAGTCAGACTACCTATGGCTACACCTTC; cdr3_aa: CSASQTTYGYTF
j_call: TRBJ1-1; clone_size: NA; d_call: TRBD1; v_call: TRBV6-6; cdr3_nt: TGTGCCAGCAGTGGTGACAGGGGTTCTCTCACTGAAGCTTTCTTT; cdr3_aa: CASSGDRGSLTEAFF
j_call: TRBJ2-1; clone_size: NA; d_call: NA; v_call: TRBV5-1; cdr3_nt: TGCGCCAGCAGCTTGGACCGGCAGGGGATCAATGAGCAGTTCTTC; cdr3_aa: CASSLDRQGINEQFF
j_call: TRBJ1-3; clone_size: NA; d_call: NA; v_call: TRBV25-1; cdr3_nt: TGTGCCAGCTCACCTGGAAACACCATATATTTT; cdr3_aa: CASSPGNTIYF
j_call: TRBJ1-2; clone_size: NA; d_call: NA; v_call: TRBV19; cdr3_nt: TGTGCCAGTAGTCCTACGGGCCCCTCCGACGGCTATGGCTACACCTTC; cdr3_aa: CASSPTGPSDGYGYTF
j_call: TRBJ1-2; clone_size: NA; d_call: NA; v_call: TRBV27; cdr3_nt: TGTGCCAGCAGTTTCTCGGGTCACTATGGCTACACCTTC; cdr3_aa: CASSFSGHYGYTF
j_call: TRBJ2-2; clone_size: NA; d_call: TRBD2; v_call: TRBV9; cdr3_nt: TGTGCCAGCAGCCATGCCGTGGGTAGCGGGAGGGCCGGCACCGGGGAGCTGTTTTTT; cdr3_aa: CASSHAVGSGRAGTGELFF